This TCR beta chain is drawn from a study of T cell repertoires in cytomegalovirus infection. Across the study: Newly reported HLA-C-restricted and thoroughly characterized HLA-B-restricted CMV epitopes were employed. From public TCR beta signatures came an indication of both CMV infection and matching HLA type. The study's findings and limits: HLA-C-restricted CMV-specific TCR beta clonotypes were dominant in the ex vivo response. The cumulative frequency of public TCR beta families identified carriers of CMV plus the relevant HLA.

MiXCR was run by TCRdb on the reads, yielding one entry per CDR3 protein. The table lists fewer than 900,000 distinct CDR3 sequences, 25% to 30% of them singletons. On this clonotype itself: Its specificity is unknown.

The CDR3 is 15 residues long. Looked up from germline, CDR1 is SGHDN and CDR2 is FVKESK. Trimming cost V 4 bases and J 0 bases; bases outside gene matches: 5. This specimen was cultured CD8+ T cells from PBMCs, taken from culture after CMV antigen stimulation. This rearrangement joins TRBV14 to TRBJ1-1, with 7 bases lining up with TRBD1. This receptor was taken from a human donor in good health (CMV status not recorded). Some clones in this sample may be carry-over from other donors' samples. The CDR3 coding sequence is TGTGCCAGCAGCCGGACAGGAGTTTTGAACACTGAAGCTTTCTTT. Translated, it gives CASSRTGVLNTEAFF.